The clone carrying this T cell receptor (beta chain) was recorded a few times. These data are taken from a study of identical twins. TCRdb redid the calling of the 5' RACE reads with MiXCR, one entry per CDR3 protein. Altogether fewer than 500,000 distinct CDR3 sequences are present, roughly a quarter being singletons, with the ten largest covering about 2.7%. A further study also used this sample, focusing on T cells expressing NK-cell markers. From that report: It is unclear if expanded NKG2C-expressing clones target HCMV antigens.

Sequencing input: CD4+ T cells sorted from blood. The TCR was taken from a woman younger than 35 in good health.

The CDR3: CASSLWGAASSTDTQYF. For the CDR3, the DNA is TGTGCCAGCAGCTTATGGGGTGCGGCTTCTAGCACAGATACGCAGTATTTT. The V and J genes are TRBV7-2 and TRBJ2-3; no clear D. The ends were cut back, 2 bases at V and 0 bases at J, with 15 bases in the middle. Germline values: CDR1 SGHTA, CDR2 FQGNSA. The CDR3 loop spans 17 amino acids.